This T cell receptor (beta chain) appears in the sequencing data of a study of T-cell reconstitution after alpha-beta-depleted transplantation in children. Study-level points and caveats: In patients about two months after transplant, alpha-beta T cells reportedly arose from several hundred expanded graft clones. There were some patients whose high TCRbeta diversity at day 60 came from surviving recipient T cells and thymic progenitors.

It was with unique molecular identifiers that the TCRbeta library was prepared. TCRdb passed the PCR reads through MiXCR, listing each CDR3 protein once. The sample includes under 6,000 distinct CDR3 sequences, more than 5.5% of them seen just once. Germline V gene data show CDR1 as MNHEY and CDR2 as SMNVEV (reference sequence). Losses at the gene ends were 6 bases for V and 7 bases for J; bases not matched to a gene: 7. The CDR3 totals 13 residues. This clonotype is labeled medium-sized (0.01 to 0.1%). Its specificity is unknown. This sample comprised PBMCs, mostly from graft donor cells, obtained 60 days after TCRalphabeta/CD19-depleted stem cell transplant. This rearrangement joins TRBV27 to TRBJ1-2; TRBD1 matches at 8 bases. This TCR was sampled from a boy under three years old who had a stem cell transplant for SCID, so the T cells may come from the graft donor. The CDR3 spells CASRDRAGGGYTF. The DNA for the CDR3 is TGTGCCAGCAGGGACAGGGCCGGAGGTGGCTACACCTTC.